The 18 T cell receptor beta chains given below trace back to one sample, sequenced in a study of shared clonotypes between healthy human individuals. The protocol was immunoSEQ multiplex PCR, while the TCRdb copy is restricted to in-frame clones and leaves out a portion. The data contain approximately 640,000 clones, roughly 78% of them singletons. The sample consisted of memory CD4+ T cells sorted from blood. Subset noted: CD45RA-negative fraction. The receptors shown here come from a woman in her 30s in good health.

The chain links TRBV4-2 to TRBJ2-7; TRBD1 matches 9 bases. The germline V gene has CDR1 LGHNA and CDR2 YNFKEQ. The ends lost 5 bases at V and 2 bases at J; junction bases unmatched: 4. This CDR3 has 14 amino acids. CDR3 coding DNA: TGTGCCAGCAGCACCGGGACAGGGACCTACGAGCAGTACTTC. It is translated as CASSTGTGTYEQYF.

The chain joins TRBV5-4 to TRBJ1-2; 7 bases map to TRBD1. Germline loops: CDR1 SGHNT, CDR2 YYREEE (reference sequence). V was clipped by 4 bases and J by 7 bases; unmatched bases: 7. This CDR3 region has 13 residues. The DNA of the CDR3 is TGTGCCAGCAGCGCCTCACAGGGGTTTGGCTACACCTTC. Amino acids: CASSASQGFGYTF.

The rearrangement links TRBV29-1 to TRBJ2-1, with D possibly being TRBD2 (5 bases). Germline assignment: CDR1 SQVTM and CDR2 ANQGSEA. Trimming left V 3 bases short and J 9 bases short, with 18 bases between. The CDR3 is made up of 14 amino acids. The CDR3 region has the DNA TGCAGCGTTGACCGCCCCGGAGGTCGTGCTGAGCAGTTCTTC. It yields the protein CSVDRPGGRAEQFF.

V gene TRBV28 combines with J gene TRBJ2-2, with D perhaps matching TRBD2 (6 bases). CDR1 is MDHEN and CDR2 is SYDVKM in the germline V gene. This CDR3 comprises 16 residues. V was pared by 3 bases and J by 5 bases, with 16 bases between. For the CDR3, the DNA is TGTGCCAGCAGTTTGGTGACTAGTCTACAGACCGGGGAGCTGTTTTTT. Translation: CASSLVTSLQTGELFF.

CDR3 residues: CASKPTAQPQHF. The CDR3 DNA is TGTGCCAGCAAGCCGACAGCCCAGCCCCAGCATTTT. The chain combines TRBV6-1 with TRBJ1-5, with D possibly TRBD1 on 5 matching bases. Germline V lookup: CDR1 MNHNS, CDR2 SASEGT. The V and J ends lost 7 bases and 7 bases respectively, with 11 bases between them. This CDR3 spans 12 amino acids.

J is TRBJ1-5 and V is TRBV19; D may be TRBD1 (5 bases). Germline CDR1 LNHDA, CDR2 SQIVND (reference sequence). The CDR3 is 16 amino acids. V was shortened by 5 bases and J by 1 base, with 15 bases between the two germline ends. The CDR3 reads CASSEGTSRSNQPQHF. The CDR3 DNA sequence: TGTGCCAGTAGTGAGGGGACCTCACGGAGCAATCAGCCCCAGCATTTT. The variable domain in full, with the rest retrieved from reference TRBV19 and TRBJ1-5, is DGGITQSPKYLFRKEGQNVTLSCEQNLNHDAMYWYRQDPGQGLRLIYYSQIVNDFQKGDIAEGYSVSREKKESFPLTVTSAQKNPTAFYLCASSEGTSRSNQPQHFGDGTRLSIL.

The genes are TRBV19 and TRBJ2-7; TRBD2 agrees at 8 bases. V trimming: 6 bases; J trimming: 0 bases; junction bases outside the gene matches: 7. This CDR3 is built from 15 residues. Germline CDR1 and CDR2: LNHDA and SQIVND (reference sequence). CDR3 amino acids: CASSHRGGSSYEQYF. CDR3 DNA sequence: TGTGCCAGTAGCCACCGCGGGGGGAGCTCCTACGAGCAGTACTTC.

Only a few counts were recorded for this clone. The CDR3 end shows no conserved phenylalanine or tryptophan, and so a read error is likely. It is unclear where the CDR3 begins or ends on the DNA, so no DNA is shown, and the CDR3 is as TCRdb lists it. The chain recombines TRBV20-1 with TRBJ1-2. The CDR3 length is 10 residues, termini included. Germline values: CDR1 DFQATT, CDR2 SNEGSKA (reference sequence). The CDR3 loop reads CSAGVGQEEY.

The chain has TRBV9 and TRBJ2-2, with 7 bases lining up with TRBD1. V shed 4 bases and J 4 bases; nucleotides not matched to a gene: 7. CDR1 is SGDLS, CDR2 YYNGEE, per germline. The CDR3 is 15 residues long. For the CDR3, the DNA is TGTGCCAGCAGCACCGGGACAGTCGTCACCGGGGAGCTGTTTTTT. It specifies CASSTGTVVTGELFF.

V and J are TRBV7-2 and TRBJ1-4; possible D gene TRBD1, 6 bases. The CDR3 covers 15 residues. The germline V and J ends were trimmed by 5 bases and 5 bases, with 15 bases remaining between them. CDR1 SGHTA and CDR2 FQGNSA come from the germline V gene. The CDR3 bases are TGTGCCAGCAGCGCCCGGCAGGGGATAAATGAAAAACTGTTTTTT. As protein: CASSARQGINEKLFF.

This rearrangement joins TRBV19 to TRBJ2-1, with TRBD2 matching 13 bases. CDR1 and CDR2 (germline): LNHDA, SQIVND (reference sequence). The CDR3 runs to 16 residues. The V gene end was trimmed by 5 bases and the J gene end by 4 bases; junction bases not matched to a gene: 5. The CDR3 reads CASSYRTSGSYNEQFF. DNA for the CDR3: TGTGCCAGTAGTTACCGGACTAGCGGGAGTTACAATGAGCAGTTCTTC.

The chain combines TRBV28 with TRBJ2-5; tentatively, D is TRBD1 (5 bases). V shed 3 bases and J shed 5 bases, with 13 bases lying between them. The CDR3 loop spans 14 amino acids. Germline lookup yields CDR1 MDHEN and CDR2 SYDVKM. In DNA form, the CDR3 reads TGTGCCAGCAGTTTTTATAGGGGCCAGGAGACCCAGTACTTC. It specifies CASSFYRGQETQYF.

This clone was recorded a few times. The V call is TRBV5-5, the J call TRBJ2-1; no reliable D call. CDR1 is SGHKS and CDR2 is YYEKEE in the germline V gene (reference sequence). There are 15 residues in the CDR3. The V and J ends lost 1 base and 2 bases respectively, with 10 bases between them. The CDR3 DNA follows: TGTGCCAGCAGCTTGACACCGACCACCTACAATGAGCAGTTCTTC. As protein: CASSLTPTTYNEQFF.

The CDR3 DNA follows: TGTGCCAGCAGCTTAAGACCATCCGATGAGCAGTTCTTC. It yields the protein CASSLRPSDEQFF. The chain is built from TRBV7-2 and TRBJ2-1; D ambiguous. CDR1 SGHTA and CDR2 FQGNSA come from the germline V gene. The ends were cut back, 2 bases at V and 8 bases at J, with 10 bases in the middle. This CDR3 has 13 amino acids.

The V call is TRBV10-3, the J call TRBJ2-7; D call uncertain. The V and J ends lost 3 bases and 0 bases respectively, with 9 bases between them. CDR1 is ENHRY, CDR2 SYGVKD, per germline. There are 14 residues in the CDR3. The CDR3, as DNA: TGTGCCATCAGTGACGACCGGATCTCCTACGAGCAGTACTTC. Amino acids: CAISDDRISYEQYF.

This clone was observed a few times. The chain joins TRBV9 to TRBJ1-1; weak D call: TRBD1 (6 bases). In germline, CDR1 is SGDLS, CDR2 YYNGEE. The CDR3 loop spans 13 amino acids. Trimming took 5 bases from V and 5 from J, leaving 13 bases between them. In DNA form, the CDR3 reads TGTGCCAGCAGTACCCGGGGGCAAACTGAAGCTTTCTTT. Translated, it gives CASSTRGQTEAFF. Full variable domain (outside the CDR3, taken from reference TRBV9 and TRBJ1-1): DSGVTQTPKHLITATGQRVTLRCSPRSGDLSVYWYQQSLDQGLQFLIQYYNGEERAKGNILERFSAQQFPDLHSELNLSSLELGDSALYFCASSTRGQTEAFFGQGTRLTVV.

V and J are TRBV2 and TRBJ2-2; 9 bases agree with TRBD1. With V trimmed by 7 bases and J by 2 bases, 5 bases remained unmatched. Per germline, CDR1 SNHLY and CDR2 FYNNEI. The CDR3 has 15 residues. CDR3 in DNA: TGTGCCAGCAACCTACAGGGGGCAAACACCGGGGAGCTGTTTTTT. As protein: CASNLQGANTGELFF.

The rearrangement links TRBV27 to TRBJ2-6, with a weak D call TRBD1 (6 bases). V was clipped by 4 bases and J by 0 bases, with 10 bases between them. The germline gives CDR1 MNHEY, CDR2 SMNVEV (reference sequence). This CDR3 region has 16 residues. The CDR3 protein is CASSSRQASGANVLTF. CDR3 in DNA: TGTGCCAGCAGTTCGAGACAGGCCTCTGGGGCCAACGTCCTGACTTTC.